The rows below give T cell receptor beta chains drawn from one sample of a study of T cells after yellow fever vaccination. A single record per CDR3 protein comes from TCRdb applying MiXCR to the 5' RACE reads. The data hold around 320,000 distinct CDR3 sequences, with roughly 4.3% observed a single time. Here the sequenced sample was PBMCs, taken 15 days after the yellow fever booster vaccination. Receptors were obtained from a man aged 18 to 30 who received the YFV17D yellow fever vaccine. Each CDR3 is given with its conserved first and last residue. Fields, in order: CDR3 length, J gene, V gene, CDR3 protein.

cdr3_length: 15
j_call: TRBJ2-4
v_call: TRBV5-1
cdr3_aa: CASSSLTGAAGIQYF

cdr3_length: 14
j_call: TRBJ1-1
v_call: TRBV12-3/TRBV12-4
cdr3_aa: CASSRQGGARMAFF

cdr3_length: 14
j_call: TRBJ2-5
v_call: TRBV20-1
cdr3_aa: CSADRVGIGETQYF

cdr3_length: 13
j_call: TRBJ1-1
v_call: TRBV6-2/TRBV6-3
cdr3_aa: CASSYPGSTEAFF

cdr3_length: 18
j_call: TRBJ2-1
v_call: TRBV12-3/TRBV12-4
cdr3_aa: CASSPGEYSSGVRREQFF

cdr3_length: 13
j_call: TRBJ1-1
v_call: TRBV4-3
cdr3_aa: CASSPMRGSEAFF

cdr3_length: 17
j_call: TRBJ2-3
v_call: TRBV5-1
cdr3_aa: CASSRRGLAGDTDTQYF

cdr3_length: 12
j_call: TRBJ2-1
v_call: TRBV18
cdr3_aa: CASSPPGRRPFF

cdr3_length: 13
j_call: TRBJ1-2
v_call: TRBV20-1
cdr3_aa: CSVQDRRHYGYTF

cdr3_length: 13
j_call: TRBJ1-1
v_call: TRBV7-9
cdr3_aa: CASSFRLNTEAFF

cdr3_length: 14
j_call: TRBJ1-4
v_call: TRBV12-3/TRBV12-4
cdr3_aa: CASSNTGGREKLFF

cdr3_length: 14
j_call: TRBJ1-5
v_call: TRBV7-9
cdr3_aa: CASSRDSFNQPQHF

cdr3_length: 12
j_call: TRBJ2-2
v_call: TRBV12-3/TRBV12-4
cdr3_aa: CASSFNSGELFF

cdr3_length: 13
j_call: TRBJ2-5
v_call: TRBV2
cdr3_aa: CASSELAESTQYF

cdr3_length: 15
j_call: TRBJ2-2
v_call: TRBV18
cdr3_aa: CASSPQVMGTGELFF

cdr3_length: 14
j_call: TRBJ1-1
v_call: TRBV6-5
cdr3_aa: CASSYGGADTEAFF

cdr3_length: 13
j_call: TRBJ1-5
v_call: TRBV5-7
cdr3_aa: CASNIGVNQPQHF

cdr3_length: 16
j_call: TRBJ2-3
v_call: TRBV29-1
cdr3_aa: CSVEGATRLLTDTQYF

cdr3_length: 16
j_call: TRBJ2-1
v_call: TRBV7-9
cdr3_aa: CASSSQSGQGVVEQFF

cdr3_length: 15
j_call: TRBJ1-2
v_call: TRBV4-1
cdr3_aa: CASSQPGGRDYGYTF

cdr3_length: 14
j_call: TRBJ1-2
v_call: TRBV7-9
cdr3_aa: CASSLTGYDYGYTF

cdr3_length: 14
j_call: TRBJ2-5
v_call: TRBV12-3/TRBV12-4
cdr3_aa: CASTVGTFWETQYF

cdr3_length: 13
j_call: TRBJ1-2
v_call: TRBV5-1
cdr3_aa: CASSLGTGHGYTF

cdr3_length: 13
j_call: TRBJ2-7
v_call: TRBV27
cdr3_aa: CASSSAGGWEQYF

cdr3_length: 13
j_call: TRBJ2-7
v_call: TRBV6-6
cdr3_aa: CASSRLTAYEQYF

cdr3_length: 13
j_call: TRBJ1-1
v_call: TRBV29-1
cdr3_aa: CSVEGGIIGEAFF

cdr3_length: 16
j_call: TRBJ1-2
v_call: TRBV9
cdr3_aa: CASSVPGGFAAYGYTF

cdr3_length: 15
j_call: TRBJ1-2
v_call: TRBV5-1
cdr3_aa: CASSFSWEKLDGYTF

cdr3_length: 11
j_call: TRBJ2-1
v_call: TRBV20-1
cdr3_aa: CSAPGSNEQFF

cdr3_length: 15
j_call: TRBJ2-1
v_call: TRBV5-1
cdr3_aa: CASRDSGASYNEQFF

cdr3_length: 14
j_call: TRBJ2-5
v_call: TRBV7-2
cdr3_aa: CASSGKTGGKTQYF

cdr3_length: 15
j_call: TRBJ1-4
v_call: TRBV4-1
cdr3_aa: CASSPVGPANEKLFF

cdr3_length: 19
j_call: TRBJ2-3
v_call: TRBV7-8
cdr3_aa: CASSLLAGGASSTTDTQYF

cdr3_length: 14
j_call: TRBJ1-2
v_call: TRBV5-1
cdr3_aa: CASRKGTGEYGYTF

cdr3_length: 14
j_call: TRBJ1-2
v_call: TRBV6-5
cdr3_aa: CASSTADRGRGYTF

cdr3_length: 16
j_call: TRBJ2-3
v_call: TRBV4-1
cdr3_aa: CASSSGLAGAGDTQYF

cdr3_length: 13
j_call: TRBJ1-4
v_call: TRBV5-1
cdr3_aa: CASSSGEGEKLFF

cdr3_length: 17
j_call: TRBJ2-1
v_call: TRBV10-3
cdr3_aa: CAISESGTGLIGNEQFF

cdr3_length: 17
j_call: TRBJ2-3
v_call: TRBV4-3
cdr3_aa: CASSQVGVHSSTDTQYF

cdr3_length: 16
j_call: TRBJ2-3
v_call: TRBV7-2
cdr3_aa: CASSKQGVKTTDTQYF

cdr3_length: 17
j_call: TRBJ2-1
v_call: TRBV4-1
cdr3_aa: CASSQDEWEGSYNEQFF

cdr3_length: 13
j_call: TRBJ1-1
v_call: TRBV20-1
cdr3_aa: CSARTAKNTEAFF

cdr3_length: 14
j_call: TRBJ2-5
v_call: TRBV18
cdr3_aa: CASSPQATAGTQYF

cdr3_length: 14
j_call: TRBJ2-7
v_call: TRBV5-1
cdr3_aa: CASSLLGQGGEQYF